These 30 T cell receptor beta chains originate from one sample sequenced in a study of cytomegalovirus exposure and HLA in healthy donors. It was with 60 Vbeta and 13 Jbeta primers that the PCR ran. Repertoires were generated with immunoSEQ multiplex PCR, while TCRdb's copy carries only in-frame clones and drops some. The sample holds more than 150,000 clones; over 70% are singletons and the top ten take 3.8%. The sequencing input was PBMCs. Every receptor here comes from a man aged 45-60 years in good health and CMV-seronegative.

This chain uses TRBV29-1 with TRBJ2-7, with 7 bases lining up with TRBD2. Germline V gene data show CDR1 as SQVTM and CDR2 as ANQGSEA. The trim removed 7 bases at V and 3 bases at J, leaving 3 bases unmatched. The CDR3 consists of 11 residues. The CDR3 DNA is TGCAGCGCAGGGAGGGGCTACGAGCAGTACTTC. Its translation is CSAGRGYEQYF.

This sequence joins TRBV5-6 and TRBJ1-3, with D uncertain. Germline V gene sequence: CDR1 SGHDT, CDR2 YYEEEE. The CDR3 contains 14 residues. V dropped 4 bases and J dropped 2 bases, with 10 bases sitting between them. The DNA of the CDR3 is TGTGCCAGCAGCGCTAGATTAGCTGGAAACACCATATATTTT. Its translation is CASSARLAGNTIYF.

This clone was recorded a few times. The chain uses TRBV5-6 and TRBJ1-1, with 8 positions matching TRBD1. J gave up 1 base and V 4 bases, and 6 bases lay outside the gene matches. The V gene's germline CDR1 is SGHDT and CDR2 YYEEEE. The CDR3 extends over 15 amino acids. Here the CDR3 DNA reads TGTGCCAGCAGCATATGGACAGGGAAGAACACTGAAGCTTTCTTT. Amino acid sequence: CASSIWTGKNTEAFF.

The genes are TRBV9 and TRBJ2-3, with D unclear. The CDR3 has 12 amino acids. With 0 bases removed from V and 6 bases from J, the gap between germline ends came to 5 bases. Germline V gives CDR1 SGDLS, CDR2 YYNGEE. The CDR3 region is CASSVDADTQYF. The CDR3 nucleotides read TGTGCCAGCAGCGTAGATGCGGATACGCAGTATTTT.

The gene calls are TRBV19 and TRBJ2-7; D gene unclear. The CDR3 has 11 amino acids. V was clipped by 4 bases and J by 3 bases, with 4 bases between them. Germline CDR1 and CDR2: LNHDA and SQIVND (reference sequence). The CDR3 sequence is CASSNGYEQYF. DNA of the CDR3: TGTGCCAGTAGTAACGGCTACGAGCAGTACTTC.

This chain connects TRBV7-2 to TRBJ2-1; D not certain. CDR3 length equals 12 residues. Germline V gene sequence: CDR1 SGHTA, CDR2 FQGNSA. V gave up 5 bases and J gave up 4 bases, with 6 bases separating them. The DNA for the CDR3 is TGTGCCAGCAGCAAGCCTTACAATGAGCAGTTCTTC. Amino acids: CASSKPYNEQFF.

The V gene is TRBV5-4, the J gene TRBJ2-5, with a tentative D call TRBD1 (5 bases). The DNA end favors TRBJ2-7, so the J call may be wrong. The CDR3 is made up of 17 amino acids. Per the germline V gene, CDR1 is SGHNT and CDR2 is YYREEE (reference sequence). The CDR3 reads CASSPGRQGPRTYEQYF. CDR3 coding DNA: TGTGCCAGCAGCCCTGGAAGGCAGGGCCCAAGAACCTACGAGCAGTACTTC.

This clone appeared once. V usage is TRBV7-2 and J usage is TRBJ1-4, with 7 bases identical to TRBD1. Losses at the gene ends were 5 bases for V and 3 bases for J; bases not matched to a gene: 6. The CDR3 is made up of 15 amino acids. Germline V gene lookup returns CDR1 SGHTA and CDR2 FQGNSA. The CDR3 nucleotides read TGTGCCAGCAGCCCTAGACAGGGAGCTAATGAAAAACTGTTTTTT. Its protein product is CASSPRQGANEKLFF.

This rearrangement joins TRBV6-5 to TRBJ1-2, with 10 nucleotides matching TRBD1. This CDR3 is 14 amino acids long. Germline CDR1 reads MNHEY; CDR2 reads SVGAGI. Germline trimming cut 7 bases from V and 7 bases from J; bases unmatched to any gene: 9. The CDR3 is CASTSTGGGGGYTF. The CDR3 nucleotides are TGTGCCAGCACCTCGACAGGGGGCGGAGGTGGCTACACCTTC.

This clone showed up just once. One end of the junction is discordant with germline, which a read error may explain. This chain links TRBV7-9 with TRBJ2-7, with 7 positions matching TRBD2. The CDR3 covers 14 residues. CDR1 is SEHNR, CDR2 FQNEAQ, per germline (reference sequence). DNA for the CDR3: TGTTCCAGCAGCTTTTGGGGGGGGAACTACGAGCAGTACTTC. It yields the protein CSSSFWGGNYEQYF.

As DNA, the CDR3 is TGTGCCAGCAGGACAGGGGGCAGGGAGACCCAGTACTTC. This gives the protein CASRTGGRETQYF. The rearrangement joins TRBV6-5 to TRBJ2-5, with TRBD1 matching over 10 bases. The CDR3 sequence is 13 residues long. Per germline, CDR1 MNHEY and CDR2 SVGAGI. Losses at the gene ends were 6 bases for V and 5 bases for J; bases not matched to a gene: 3.

The CDR3 DNA follows: TGTGCCAGCAGCCCCTCCGGACAGGGGGCACCCTTGGCCAAAAACATTCAGTACTTC. As protein: CASSPSGQGAPLAKNIQYF. The gene calls are TRBV7-9 and TRBJ2-4, with 11 bases that match TRBD1. CDR1 SEHNR and CDR2 FQNEAQ come from the germline V gene (reference sequence). The ends lost 5 bases at V and 1 base at J; junction bases unmatched: 13. The CDR3 is 19 residues long.

The rearrangement links TRBV5-1 to TRBJ2-1; unclear D gene. Germline values: CDR1 SGHRS, CDR2 YFSETQ. This CDR3 is 13 amino acids long. The V and J ends lost 0 bases and 7 bases respectively, with 8 bases between them. Here the CDR3 reads CASSLDQSNEQFF. CDR3 coding DNA: TGCGCCAGCAGCTTGGACCAGTCAAATGAGCAGTTCTTC.

The chain links TRBV6-1 to TRBJ1-2, with D hard to call. V gave up 0 bases and J gave up 7 bases, with 12 bases separating them. The CDR3 length is 14 residues. Per the germline V gene, CDR1 is MNHNS and CDR2 is SASEGT. The CDR3 nucleotides are TGTGCCAGCAGTGAAGCGGGGAGGACGGGTGGCTACACCTTC. It specifies CASSEAGRTGGYTF.

Only one count was recorded for this clone. The chain couples TRBV11-2 to TRBJ2-3; the match to TRBD1 covers 8 bases. Germline CDR1 reads SGHAT; CDR2 reads FQNNGV. V shed 4 bases and J 1 base; nucleotides not matched to a gene: 7. The CDR3 contains 16 residues. The CDR3 region is CASSSRTGRGTDTQYF. The DNA of the CDR3 is TGTGCCAGCAGCTCCCGGACAGGGAGAGGCACAGATACGCAGTATTTT.

In this sample, this clone turned up a few times. The chain recombines TRBV7-2 with TRBJ2-5; D is ambiguous. Trimming shortened V by 8 bases and J by 5 bases, and 9 bases separated the two germline ends. The CDR3 sequence is 11 residues long. The V gene's germline CDR1 is SGHTA and CDR2 FQGNSA. DNA for the CDR3: TGTGCCAGCGGGCCAGAGGAGACCCAGTACTTC. This encodes CASGPEETQYF.

This clone showed up just a few times. The chain combines TRBV6-1 with TRBJ2-7; TRBD2 aligns across 7 bases. V trimming: 8 bases; J trimming: 7 bases; junction bases outside the gene matches: 8. Germline CDR1 and CDR2: MNHNS and SASEGT. The CDR3 is made up of 12 amino acids. The CDR3 nucleotides are TGTGCCAGCCCTGGACTGGGGGGGGAGCAGTACTTC. Translated: CASPGLGGEQYF.

The chain recombines TRBV4-2 with TRBJ2-3; 8 positions match TRBD2. The CDR3 is 16 amino acids. Germline CDR1 and CDR2: LGHNA and YNFKEQ. Trimming took 0 bases from V and 1 from J; bases not matched to a gene: 3. The CDR3 DNA follows: TGTGCCAGCAGCCAAGATGGGCGGGGGGGCACAGATACGCAGTATTTT. It specifies CASSQDGRGGTDTQYF.

V and J are TRBV20-1 and TRBJ1-2, with 7 positions matching TRBD1. Germline loops: CDR1 DFQATT, CDR2 SNEGSKA (reference sequence). The CDR3 is 11 amino acids. Trimming took 6 bases from V and 6 from J; bases not matched to a gene: 4. DNA for the CDR3: TGCAGTGCCAGACAGGGCCATGGCTACACCTTC. Its protein product is CSARQGHGYTF.

The DNA for the CDR3 is TGTGCCAGCACCTCCCGGACAGGGCGCTCCGAGCAGTACTTC. Amino acids: CASTSRTGRSEQYF. The genes are TRBV6-5 and TRBJ2-7, with 8 bases that match TRBD1. V was clipped by 7 bases and J by 6 bases; unmatched bases: 11. This CDR3 contains 14 residues. Germline V gene sequence: CDR1 MNHEY, CDR2 SVGAGI.

The chain is built from TRBV5-5 and TRBJ2-3, with D possibly matching TRBD2 (5 bases). The CDR3 is 16 amino acids. V was clipped by 4 bases and J by 5 bases, with 20 bases between them. In germline, CDR1 is SGHKS, CDR2 YYEKEE (reference sequence). The CDR3 here is CASSHPWSGGGDTQYF. The CDR3 coding sequence is TGTGCCAGCAGCCACCCCTGGTCTGGAGGTGGAGATACGCAGTATTTT.

The chain combines TRBV2 with TRBJ1-1; D is unresolved. Germline CDR1 reads SNHLY; CDR2 reads FYNNEI. This CDR3 is 15 amino acids long. The ends were cut back, 6 bases at V and 0 bases at J, with 14 bases in the middle. The CDR3 protein is CASRDTHGMNTEAFF. CDR3 DNA: TGTGCCAGCAGAGACACCCACGGGATGAACACTGAAGCTTTCTTT.

This clone occurred once. The chain uses TRBV7-9 and TRBJ1-2; D not resolved. Germline-derived CDR1 and CDR2 are SEHNR and FQNEAQ (reference sequence). The CDR3 is 12 residues long. The ends were cut back, 6 bases at V and 1 base at J, with 6 bases in the middle. The CDR3 region is CASSQVNYGYTF. In DNA form, the CDR3 reads TGTGCCAGCAGTCAGGTTAACTATGGCTACACCTTC.

J is TRBJ2-2 and V is TRBV30; the D gene is possibly TRBD1 (5 bases). Germline V gene lookup returns CDR1 GTSNPN and CDR2 SVGIG (reference sequence). The CDR3 has 14 amino acids. V dropped 2 bases and J dropped 3 bases, with 10 bases sitting between them. The CDR3 here is CAWSTTGYTGELFF. The CDR3 nucleotides are TGTGCCTGGAGTACTACAGGTTACACCGGGGAGCTGTTTTTT.

The CDR3 DNA reads TGTGCCAGCAGTACCCGGACGGGATCTAATGAAAAACTGTTTTTT. This translates into CASSTRTGSNEKLFF. This chain uses TRBV2 with TRBJ1-4; D is undetermined. The ends were cut back, 5 bases at V and 3 bases at J, with 13 bases in the middle. Germline V gene sequence: CDR1 SNHLY, CDR2 FYNNEI. The CDR3 totals 15 residues.

CDR3 loop: CASSLASGGGETQYF. CDR3 sequence (DNA): TGTGCCAGCAGCTTAGCGTCAGGGGGCGGAGAGACCCAGTACTTC. The chain recombines TRBV7-2 with TRBJ2-5, with TRBD1 identical over 8 bases. Trimming took 0 bases from V and 4 from J; bases not matched to a gene: 4. Germline CDR1 and CDR2: SGHTA and FQGNSA. CDR3 length: 15 residues.

The rearrangement uses TRBV7-2 and TRBJ1-1; D is unclear. CDR3 length equals 15 residues. Trimming took off 0 bases at V and 0 bases at J, with 8 bases between the two ends. CDR1 is SGHTA, CDR2 FQGNSA, per germline. CDR3 sequence: CASSLARQVNTEAFF. The CDR3 nucleotides read TGTGCCAGCAGCTTAGCCAGGCAAGTGAACACTGAAGCTTTCTTT.

The chain has TRBV19 and TRBJ2-7, with D maybe TRBD1 (5 bases). This CDR3 region has 14 residues. V was cut by 1 base and J by 7 bases, with 14 bases left in between. Germline values: CDR1 LNHDA, CDR2 SQIVND (reference sequence). The CDR3 is CASSIAPAGREQYF. As DNA, the CDR3 is TGTGCCAGTAGTATAGCCCCCGCAGGGCGGGAGCAGTACTTC.

V usage is TRBV4-3 and J usage is TRBJ1-1; 7 bases fit TRBD1. Unmatched junction bases numbered 4, after V lost 0 bases and J lost 3 bases. The germline V gene encodes CDR1 LGHNA and CDR2 YSLEER. This CDR3 spans 15 amino acids. DNA of the CDR3: TGCGCCAGCAGCCAAGAAACAGGGGTACACACTGAAGCTTTCTTT. Amino acid sequence: CASSQETGVHTEAFF.

This clone was seen just once. The chain has TRBV7-2 and TRBJ2-5; possible D gene TRBD1, 5 bases. Germline CDR1 and CDR2: SGHTA and FQGNSA. This CDR3 region has 13 residues. The ends were cut back, 2 bases at V and 5 bases at J, with 9 bases in the middle. The CDR3 here is CASSLPGQETQYF. For the CDR3, the DNA is TGTGCCAGCAGCTTACCAGGGCAGGAGACCCAGTACTTC.